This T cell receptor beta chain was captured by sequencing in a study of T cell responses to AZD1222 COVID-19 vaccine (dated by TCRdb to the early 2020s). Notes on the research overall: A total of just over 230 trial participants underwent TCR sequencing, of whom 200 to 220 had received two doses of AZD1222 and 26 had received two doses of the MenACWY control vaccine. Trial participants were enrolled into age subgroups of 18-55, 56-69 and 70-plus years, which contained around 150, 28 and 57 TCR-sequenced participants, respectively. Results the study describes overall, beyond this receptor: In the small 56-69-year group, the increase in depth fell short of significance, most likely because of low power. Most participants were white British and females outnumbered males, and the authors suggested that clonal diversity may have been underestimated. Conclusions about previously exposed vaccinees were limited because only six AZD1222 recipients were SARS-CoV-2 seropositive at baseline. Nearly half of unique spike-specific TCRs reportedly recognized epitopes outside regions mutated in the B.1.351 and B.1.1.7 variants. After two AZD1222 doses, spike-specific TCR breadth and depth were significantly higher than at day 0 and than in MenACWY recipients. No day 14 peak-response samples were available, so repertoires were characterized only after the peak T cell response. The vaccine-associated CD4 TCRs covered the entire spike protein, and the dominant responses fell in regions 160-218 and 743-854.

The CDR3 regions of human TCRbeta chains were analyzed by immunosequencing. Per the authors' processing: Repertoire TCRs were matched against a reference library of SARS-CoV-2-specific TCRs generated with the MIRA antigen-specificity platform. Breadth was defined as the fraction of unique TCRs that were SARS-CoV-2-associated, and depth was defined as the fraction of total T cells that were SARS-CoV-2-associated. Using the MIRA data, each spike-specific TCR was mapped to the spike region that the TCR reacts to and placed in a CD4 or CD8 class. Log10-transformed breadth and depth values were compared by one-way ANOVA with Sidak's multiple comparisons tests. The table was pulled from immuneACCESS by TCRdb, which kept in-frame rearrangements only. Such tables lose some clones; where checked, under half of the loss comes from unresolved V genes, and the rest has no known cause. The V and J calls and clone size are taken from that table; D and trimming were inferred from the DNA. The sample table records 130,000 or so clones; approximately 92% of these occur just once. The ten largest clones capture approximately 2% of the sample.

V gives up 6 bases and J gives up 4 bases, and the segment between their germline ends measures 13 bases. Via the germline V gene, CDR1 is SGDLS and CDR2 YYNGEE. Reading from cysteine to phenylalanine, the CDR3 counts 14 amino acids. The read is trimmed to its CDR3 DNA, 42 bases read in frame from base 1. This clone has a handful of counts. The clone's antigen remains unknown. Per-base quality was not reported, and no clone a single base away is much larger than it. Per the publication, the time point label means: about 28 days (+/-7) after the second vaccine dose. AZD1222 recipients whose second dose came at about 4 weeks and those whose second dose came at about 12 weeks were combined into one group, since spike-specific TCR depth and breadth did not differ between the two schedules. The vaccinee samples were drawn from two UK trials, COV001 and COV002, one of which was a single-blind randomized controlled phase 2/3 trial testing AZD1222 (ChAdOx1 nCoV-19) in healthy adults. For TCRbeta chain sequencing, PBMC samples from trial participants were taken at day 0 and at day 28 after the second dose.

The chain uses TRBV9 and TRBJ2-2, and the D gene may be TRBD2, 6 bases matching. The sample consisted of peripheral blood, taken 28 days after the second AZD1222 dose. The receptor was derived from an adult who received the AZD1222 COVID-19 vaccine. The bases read TGTGCCAGCAACCCGGCGGGGATCACCGGGGAGCTGTTTTTT. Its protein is CASNPAGITGELFF. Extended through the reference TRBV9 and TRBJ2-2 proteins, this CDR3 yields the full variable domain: DSGVTQTPKHLITATGQRVTLRCSPRSGDLSVYWYQQSLDQGLQFLIQYYNGEERAKGNILERFSAQQFPDLHSELNLSSLELGDSALYFCASNPAGITGELFFGEGSRLTVL.